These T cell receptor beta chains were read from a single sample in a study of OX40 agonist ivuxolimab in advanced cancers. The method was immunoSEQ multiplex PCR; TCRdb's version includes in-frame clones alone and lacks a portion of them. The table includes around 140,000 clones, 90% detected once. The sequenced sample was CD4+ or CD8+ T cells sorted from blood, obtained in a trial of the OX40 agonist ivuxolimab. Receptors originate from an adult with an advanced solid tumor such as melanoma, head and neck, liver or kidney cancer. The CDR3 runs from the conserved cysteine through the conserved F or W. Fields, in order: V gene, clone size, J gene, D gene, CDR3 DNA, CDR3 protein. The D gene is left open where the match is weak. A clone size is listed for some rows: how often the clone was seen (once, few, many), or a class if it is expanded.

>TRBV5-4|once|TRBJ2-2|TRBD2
TGTGCCAGCAGCTTGACTAGCGGGAGCGCCGGGGAGCTGTTTTTT
CASSLTSGSAGELFF
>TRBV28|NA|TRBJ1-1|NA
TGTGCCAGCATCATCGGGACTGAAGCTTTCTTT
CASIIGTEAFF
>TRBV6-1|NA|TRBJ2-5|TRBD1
TGTGCCAGCAGTGAAGGGACAGGGGGCTTTGGGGAGACCCAGTACTTC
CASSEGTGGFGETQYF
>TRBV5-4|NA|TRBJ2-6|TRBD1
TGTGCCAGCACCTTACAGGGGTCTGGGGCCAACGTCCTGACTTTC
CASTLQGSGANVLTF
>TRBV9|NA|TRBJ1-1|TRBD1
TGTGCCAGCAGCGCGGTTAGGGGACAGGGATCTGAAGCTTTCTTT
CASSAVRGQGSEAFF
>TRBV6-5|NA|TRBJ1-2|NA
TGTGCCAGCAGTTACTCTTACTCCAGGGGAAGTGGCTACACCTTC
CASSYSYSRGSGYTF
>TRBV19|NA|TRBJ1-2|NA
TGTGCCAGTAGTATTTTAGGACAGAACTATGGCTACACCTTC
CASSILGQNYGYTF
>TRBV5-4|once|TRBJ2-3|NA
TGTGCCAGCAGCCGGGACCCAGGGCCCCCAGATACGCAGTATTTT
CASSRDPGPPDTQYF
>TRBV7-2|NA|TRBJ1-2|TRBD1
TGTGCCAGCAGCCAGCGGACAGGGGTCATCTATGGCTACACCTTC
CASSQRTGVIYGYTF
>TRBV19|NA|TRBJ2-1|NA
TGTGCCAGTAGTTTGAGAGAGTCGCTCAATGAGCAGTTCTTC
CASSLRESLNEQFF
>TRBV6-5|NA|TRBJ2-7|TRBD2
TGTGCCAGCAGTTACGCGACTAGCGGGAGAGCGCAGTACTTC
CASSYATSGRAQYF
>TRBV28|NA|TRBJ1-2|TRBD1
TGTGCCAGCAGCAGGACAGGGGGCGCTTATGGCTACACCTTC
CASSRTGGAYGYTF
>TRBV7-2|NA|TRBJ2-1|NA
TGTGCCAGCAGCCTAACACGGGACAATGAGCAGTTCTTC
CASSLTRDNEQFF
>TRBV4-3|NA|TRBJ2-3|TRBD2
TGCGCCAGCAGCCGATCTAATGCGCTAGCGGCCACAGATACGCAGTATTTT
CASSRSNALAATDTQYF
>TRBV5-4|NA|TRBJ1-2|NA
TGTGCCAGCAGCCCTGACCTGGCAGTGTGGAACGGCTACACCTTC
CASSPDLAVWNGYTF
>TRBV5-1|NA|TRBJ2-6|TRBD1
TGCGCCAGCAGCCCGACAGGGATTGCTGGGGCCAACGTCCTGACTTTC
CASSPTGIAGANVLTF
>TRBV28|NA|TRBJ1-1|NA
TGTGCCAGCAGTTTTCAGGGCACTGAAGCTTTCTTT
CASSFQGTEAFF
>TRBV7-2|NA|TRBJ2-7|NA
TGTGCCAGCAGCTCCGCTCGGGGACCGAACGAGCAGTACTTC
CASSSARGPNEQYF
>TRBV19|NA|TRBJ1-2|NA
TGTGCCAGTAGTTTTATCTCAGGAAACTATGGCTACACCTTC
CASSFISGNYGYTF
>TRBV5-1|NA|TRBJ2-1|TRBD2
TGCGCCAGCAGCTTGGCCCCAGCGGGATTGTACAATGAGCAGTTCTTC
CASSLAPAGLYNEQFF
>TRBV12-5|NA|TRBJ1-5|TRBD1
TGTGCTAGTGGTACCGGACAGGGGGCGATTCAGCCCCAGCATTTT
CASGTGQGAIQPQHF
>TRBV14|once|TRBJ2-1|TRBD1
TGTGCCAGCAGCTTCCTCCCGGGACAGGGCCACAATGAGCAGTTCTTC
CASSFLPGQGHNEQFF
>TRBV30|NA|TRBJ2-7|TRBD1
TGTGCCTGGAGTCGGGACAGATTGAAATTC
CAWSRDRLKF
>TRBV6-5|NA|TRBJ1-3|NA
TGTGCCAGCAGTTACTCGCGCAGGCCCTCTGGAAACACCATATATTTT
CASSYSRRPSGNTIYF
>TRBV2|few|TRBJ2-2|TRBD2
TGTGCCAGCAGTGAACGAAGCGGGACCGCGAACACCGGGGAGCTGTTTTTT
CASSERSGTANTGELFF
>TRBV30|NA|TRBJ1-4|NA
TGTGCCTGGGATAAAAGGGGAAATGAAAAACTGTTTTTT
CAWDKRGNEKLFF
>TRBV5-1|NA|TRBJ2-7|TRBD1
TGCGCCAGCAGCTTGGGACAGGGGGACGAGCAGTACTTC
CASSLGQGDEQYF
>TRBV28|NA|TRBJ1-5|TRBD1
TGTGCCAGCAGTGGCACGCGGGACAGCTCTTATAGCAATCAGCCCCAGCATTTT
CASSGTRDSSYSNQPQHF
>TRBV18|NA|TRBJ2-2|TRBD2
TGTGCCAGCTCGACTCTAGCGGGAGCGAACACCGGGGAGCTGTTTTTT
CASSTLAGANTGELFF
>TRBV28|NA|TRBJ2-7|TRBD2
TGTGCCAGCAGTTTCCCGGGACTAGCCTACGAGCAGTACTTC
CASSFPGLAYEQYF
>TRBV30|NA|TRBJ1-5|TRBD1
TGTGCCTGGAGTTGGACAGGGGGCAAGCAGCCCCAGCATTTT
CAWSWTGGKQPQHF
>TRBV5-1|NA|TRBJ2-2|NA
TGCGCCAGCAGCTTGTCTGGCAACACGAACACCGGGGAGCTGTTTTTT
CASSLSGNTNTGELFF
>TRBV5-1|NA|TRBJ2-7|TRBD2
TGCGCCAGCAGCCCTAATAGCGGGAGCTTGCGGGACTTC
CASSPNSGSLRDF
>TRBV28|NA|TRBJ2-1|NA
TGTGCCAGCAGTTCCCGTGGACGTGGGAGCCAGTACAATGAGCAGTTCTTC
CASSSRGRGSQYNEQFF
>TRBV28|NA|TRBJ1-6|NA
TGTGCCAGCCTTTTATTGGGGCCTAATAATTCACCCCTCCACTTT
CASLLLGPNNSPLHF